The TCR beta chain under discussion was sequenced for a study of CD8+ T cells in alopecia areata. V lost 1 base, J lost 5 bases, and 10 bases lay in between. Germline CDR1 SGHRS, CDR2 YFSETQ. This CDR3 is built from 14 residues. Worth noting for this clone: No antigen is known for it.

As the sequencing template, cDNA was produced by extracting RNA and reverse transcribing it. Data came from immunoSEQ multiplex PCR; TCRdb stores just in-frame clones and leaves some out. The repertoire holds about 300,000 clones, 55% to 75% seen once, with about 1.8% in the top ten. Study-level findings and limits: Compared with normal scalp, lesional scalp had higher clonality and more expanded CD8+ clones. Scalp clonality decreased significantly with tofacitinib, and so did expanded CD8+ clones among the top 100. During tofacitinib treatment, many expanded lesional clones remained in scalp and blood.

Treatment defined: oral pan-JAK inhibitor, 5-10 mg twice daily. Specimens obtained from alopecia areata patients comprised lesional scalp punch biopsies and peripheral blood. The genes are TRBV5-1 and TRBJ2-4, with D possibly matching TRBD1 (5 bases). The TCR sequence derives from a human donor with alopecia areata. Here the sequenced sample was CD4+ T cells sorted from blood, taken at week 24, from a patient treated with tofacitinib. The CDR3: CASSLIGAQNIQYF. The CDR3 coding sequence is TGCGCCAGCAGCTTGATAGGGGCCCAAAACATTCAGTACTTC. The full variable domain, rest sourced from reference TRBV5-1 and TRBJ2-4, is KAGVTQTPRYLIKTRGQQVTLSCSPISGHRSVSWYQQTPGQGLQFLFEYFSETQRNKGNFPGRFSGRQFSNSRSEMNVSTLELGDSALYLCASSLIGAQNIQYFGAGTRLSVL.